Each of the 14 T cell receptor beta chains below was sequenced from the same sample in a study of CD8+CD57+ T cells in acquired aplastic anemia. CDR3 and TCR beta VDJ profiling relied on a genomic DNA template. MiXCR was run by TCRdb on the reads, yielding one entry per CDR3 protein. This table has roughly 150,000 distinct CDR3 sequences, just under 45% appearing once. Sequences were obtained from sorted CD4+, CD8+, or CD8+CD57+ T cells (not recorded which) from PBMCs. Receptors were obtained from a human donor in good health.

Ten or more counts support this clonotype. The chain employs TRBV20-1 and TRBJ2-7; TRBD2 matches 10 bases. Germline CDR1 DFQATT, CDR2 SNEGSKA (reference sequence). This CDR3 is 14 amino acids long. The CDR3 is CSSTVGLAAAGQYF. CDR3 DNA: TGCAGCTCCACCGTTGGACTAGCGGCTGCCGGGCAGTACTTC.

This clonotype has a count of ten or more. The V and J genes are TRBV11-1 and TRBJ2-1; D is undetermined. Germline V gene sequence: CDR1 SGHAT, CDR2 FQDESV (reference sequence). This CDR3 contains 14 residues. Trimming took 1 base from V and 1 from J, leaving 5 bases between them. This CDR3 reads CASSLDGSYNEQFF. The CDR3 coding sequence is TGTGCCAGCAGCTTAGACGGGTCCTACAATGAGCAGTTCTTC.

V is TRBV11-1 and J is TRBJ1-1, with D uncertain. The V and J ends lost 0 bases and 3 bases respectively, with 14 bases between them. Germline lookup yields CDR1 SGHAT and CDR2 FQDESV (reference sequence). The CDR3 totals 16 residues. The CDR3 protein is CASSLAFGLGDTEAFF. CDR3 coding DNA: TGTGCCAGCAGCTTAGCCTTTGGGCTCGGGGACACTGAAGCTTTCTTT.

This clonotype was observed many times. The genes are TRBV20-1 and TRBJ2-1; D unresolved. CDR3 size: 14 residues. Trimming removed 0 bases from V and 9 bases from J, with 15 bases in between. The germline gives CDR1 DFQATT, CDR2 SNEGSKA (reference sequence). CDR3 coding DNA: TGCAGTGCTAGAGACCGGCGAAGAGTCACTGAGCAGTTCTTC. Translated: CSARDRRRVTEQFF.

V is TRBV11-1 and J is TRBJ2-2, with 10 bases fitting TRBD2. Trimming at V came to 1 base and at J to 8 bases, leaving 19 bases not matched to a gene. CDR1 and CDR2 (germline): SGHAT, FQDESV (reference sequence). The CDR3 contains 20 residues. CDR3 region: CASSLVGEASGRDHHGELFF. The CDR3 DNA sequence: TGTGCCAGCAGCTTAGTAGGGGAGGCTAGCGGGAGAGACCACCATGGGGAGCTGTTTTTT.

This clonotype appeared once. The rearrangement joins TRBV2 to TRBJ1-1; 7 bases agree with TRBD1. The CDR3 has 15 residues. V lost 6 bases and J lost 1; bases outside the gene matches: 8. The germline V gene has CDR1 SNHLY and CDR2 FYNNEI. CDR3 in DNA: TGTGCCAGCAGGAGGGCCGGGACAGAGAACACTGAAGCTTTCTTT. This encodes CASRRAGTENTEAFF.

The V and J genes are TRBV5-1 and TRBJ2-1, with D possibly being TRBD1 (5 bases). The V and J ends lost 3 bases and 3 bases respectively, with 25 bases between them. Germline V gives CDR1 SGHRS, CDR2 YFSETQ. This CDR3 is 19 amino acids long. The CDR3 spells CASSSRPNNQGESYNEQFF. The CDR3 DNA reads TGCGCCAGCAGCTCGCGACCTAACAATCAGGGTGAGAGCTACAATGAGCAGTTCTTC.

This chain links TRBV15 with TRBJ2-2; 10 positions agree with TRBD1. V trimming: 3 bases; J trimming: 6 bases; junction bases outside the gene matches: 1. This CDR3 has 14 amino acids. The germline CDR1 and CDR2 sequences are LNHNV and YYDKDF (reference sequence). The CDR3 protein is CATSSDRGPGELFF. As DNA, the CDR3 is TGTGCCACCAGCAGCGACAGGGGGCCCGGGGAGCTGTTTTTT.

This clonotype came up many times. The chain has TRBV7-2 and TRBJ2-5, with 9 bases fitting TRBD1. Looked up from germline, CDR1 is SGHTA and CDR2 is FQGNSA. The CDR3 totals 14 residues. The V segment lost 5 bases and the J segment 2 bases; nucleotides outside the gene matches: 3. CDR3: CASSVGQGQETQYF. The CDR3 nucleotides are TGTGCCAGCAGCGTCGGACAGGGGCAAGAGACCCAGTACTTC.

There are many counts of this clonotype. The V call is TRBV5-4, the J call TRBJ2-1, with D unresolved. CDR3 length: 13 amino acids. V dropped 4 bases and J dropped 6 bases, with 11 bases sitting between them. From germline, CDR1 is SGHNT and CDR2 YYREEE (reference sequence). CDR3 in amino acids: CASSQSSPNEQFF. The CDR3 DNA sequence: TGTGCCAGCAGCCAAAGTAGCCCCAATGAGCAGTTCTTC.

This rearrangement joins TRBV19 to TRBJ1-5, with D possibly TRBD1 on 6 matching bases. The CDR3 runs 14 residues. CDR1 and CDR2 (germline): LNHDA, SQIVND (reference sequence). Trimming removed 5 bases from V and 3 bases from J, with 11 bases in between. This chain's CDR3 is CASSAGQINQPQHF. In DNA, the CDR3 is TGTGCCAGTAGTGCCGGACAGATCAATCAGCCCCAGCATTTT.

The chain joins TRBV10-3 to TRBJ1-6; 7 bases agree with TRBD1. There are 15 residues in the CDR3. With V trimmed by 6 bases and J by 7 bases, 9 bases remained unmatched. Germline V gives CDR1 ENHRY, CDR2 SYGVKD. The CDR3 loop is CAISGRDSKNSPLHF. The CDR3 bases are TGTGCCATCAGCGGTAGGGACAGTAAGAATTCACCCCTCCACTTT.

J is TRBJ1-2 and V is TRBV18; 9 bases align to TRBD1. Trimming took 11 bases from V and 6 from J; bases not matched to a gene: 13. The CDR3 runs to 14 residues. CDR1 and CDR2 from the germline V gene are KGHSH and LQKENI. In DNA, the CDR3 is TGTGCCTGTCGTAGGGGACAGGGACCTGATGGCTACACCTTC. Its protein is CACRRGQGPDGYTF.

This chain uses TRBV3-1 with TRBJ2-1, with 16 bases that match TRBD2. This CDR3 contains 15 residues. The junction had 3 bases not matched to a gene; V was cut back by 3 bases and J by 10 bases. The germline V gene encodes CDR1 LGHDT and CDR2 YNNKEL (reference sequence). This chain's CDR3 is CASSQGLAGGGEQFF. The CDR3 DNA sequence: TGTGCCAGCAGCCAGGGACTAGCGGGAGGGGGCGAGCAGTTCTTC.